Each of the 32 T cell receptor beta chains below was sequenced from the same sample in a study of regulatory dendritic cells for organ transplantation. Sequencing was performed with immunoSEQ multiplex PCR; in TCRdb, only in-frame clones are kept and a portion is missing. The repertoire holds almost 35,000 clones, with roughly nine tenths as singletons. Sequencing was carried out using naive CD4+ T cells from blood. As for subset: CD45RA+ naive T cells. The receptors originated from a human donor in good health.

The rearrangement uses TRBV28 and TRBJ1-1; 7 positions match TRBD1. The CDR3 covers 16 residues. V lost 8 bases, J lost 4 bases, and 16 bases stayed unmatched. The germline CDR1 and CDR2 sequences are MDHEN and SYDVKM. The CDR3 reads CASPPPGRQGGTEAFF. The CDR3 coding sequence is TGTGCCAGCCCACCTCCGGGAAGACAGGGAGGCACTGAAGCTTTCTTT.

The rearrangement joins TRBV7-9 to TRBJ1-1; D is perhaps TRBD1 (5 bases). The ends were cut back, 0 bases at V and 4 bases at J, with 12 bases in the middle. The germline V gene encodes CDR1 SEHNR and CDR2 FQNEAQ (reference sequence). The CDR3 consists of 15 residues. The CDR3 reads CASSLAGGLGTEAFF. In DNA, the CDR3 is TGTGCCAGCAGCTTAGCGGGGGGATTGGGCACTGAAGCTTTCTTT.

This clone came up a few times. The chain has TRBV2 and TRBJ1-2; the D is unclear. The length of the CDR3 is 12 residues. Germline loops: CDR1 SNHLY, CDR2 FYNNEI. Trimming removed 6 bases at V and 4 bases at J, with 9 bases between. CDR3 amino acids: CASSLGVYGYTF. In DNA, the CDR3 is TGTGCCAGCAGCCTCGGGGTCTATGGCTACACCTTC.

The chain links TRBV18 to TRBJ2-2; unclear D gene. Germline-derived CDR1 and CDR2 are KGHSH and LQKENI. V was cut by 6 bases and J by 1 base, with 12 bases left in between. This CDR3 spans 15 amino acids. The CDR3 coding sequence is TGTGCCAGCTCTCCGTCCCCCTTGAACACCGGGGAGCTGTTTTTT. This translates into CASSPSPLNTGELFF.

The chain links TRBV10-3 to TRBJ1-1; 7 bases are shared with TRBD1. V gave up 6 bases and J gave up 3 bases; unmatched junction bases: 10. Germline CDR1 ENHRY, CDR2 SYGVKD. CDR3 length: 15 residues. The CDR3 region is CAISRGGGRDTEAFF. The CDR3 DNA reads TGTGCCATCAGCAGGGGGGGCGGTAGGGACACTGAAGCTTTCTTT.

V usage is TRBV5-5 and J usage is TRBJ1-5; D gene ambiguous. CDR1 is SGHKS, CDR2 YYEKEE, per germline (reference sequence). V gave up 4 bases and J gave up 9 bases, with 11 bases separating them. The CDR3 totals 12 residues. CDR3 region: CASSDLGRPQHF. Written as DNA, the CDR3 is TGTGCCAGCAGCGATCTAGGGCGGCCCCAGCATTTT. Full variable domain (missing parts from reference TRBV5-5 and TRBJ1-5): DAGVTQSPTHLIKTRGQQVTLRCSPISGHKSVSWYQQVLGQGPQFIFQYYEKEERGRGNFPDRFSARQFPNYSSELNVNALLLGDSALYLCASSDLGRPQHFGDGTRLSIL.

As DNA, the CDR3 is TGTGCCAGCAAAGGAGGGGCGAGGTTCTCCTCTGGGGCCAACGTCCTGACTTTC. This gives the protein CASKGGARFSSGANVLTF. This sequence joins TRBV9 and TRBJ2-6, with TRBD2 as a possible D gene (6 bases). The germline V and J ends were trimmed by 6 bases and 0 bases, with 19 bases remaining between them. This CDR3 comprises 18 residues. Germline values: CDR1 SGDLS, CDR2 YYNGEE.

The CDR3 DNA reads TGTGCCAGCAGTAGACTAACCGGGACAGCGAACACTGAAGCTTTCTTT. As protein: CASSRLTGTANTEAFF. The chain links TRBV27 to TRBJ1-1; 7 bases align to TRBD1. With 5 bases clipped from V and 1 base from J, the junction kept 10 bases outside the gene matches. This CDR3 has 16 amino acids. Germline CDR1 and CDR2: MNHEY and SMNVEV (reference sequence).

The chain recombines TRBV11-2 with TRBJ2-1; 9 positions match TRBD2. The length of the CDR3 is 16 residues. V lost 0 bases and J lost 2; bases outside the gene matches: 2. Germline V CDR1 and CDR2: SGHAT, FQNNGV. The CDR3 reads CASSLEASGTYNEQFF. For the CDR3, the DNA is TGTGCCAGCAGCTTAGAGGCTAGCGGGACCTACAATGAGCAGTTCTTC.

The chain combines TRBV7-8 with TRBJ1-4, with D unresolved. Germline V gene lookup returns CDR1 SGHVS and CDR2 FQNEAQ. Trimming shortened V by 1 base and J by 6 bases, and 9 bases separated the two germline ends. The CDR3 contains 14 residues. CDR3 loop: CASSLGSLDEKLFF. For the CDR3, the DNA is TGTGCCAGCAGCTTAGGGTCACTAGATGAAAAACTGTTTTTT.

This chain joins TRBV6-5 and TRBJ2-3; D is unclear. The CDR3 runs 13 residues. Looked up from germline, CDR1 is MNHEY and CDR2 is SVGAGI. V gave up 6 bases and J gave up 1 base, with 8 bases separating them. CDR3 amino acids: CASSPARTDTQYF. The CDR3 coding sequence is TGTGCCAGCAGCCCGGCCCGCACAGATACGCAGTATTTT.

The J gene is TRBJ1-2, the V gene TRBV28, with a weak D call TRBD1 (5 bases). Trimming removed 3 bases from V and 7 bases from J, with 21 bases in between. Germline V CDR1 and CDR2: MDHEN, SYDVKM. The CDR3 extends over 16 amino acids. The CDR3 here is CASSFRSGGELGGYTF. DNA for the CDR3: TGTGCCAGCAGTTTTCGCTCCGGGGGGGAATTGGGTGGCTACACCTTC.

The rearrangement joins TRBV18 to TRBJ1-1; unclear D gene. The CDR3 is made up of 16 amino acids. Trimming cost V 3 bases and J 0 bases, with 14 bases left between them. Germline values: CDR1 KGHSH, CDR2 LQKENI. The CDR3 here is CASSPTGQLMNTEAFF. The CDR3 bases are TGTGCCAGCTCACCGACTGGGCAGCTGATGAACACTGAAGCTTTCTTT.

This clone has a single count. The V call is TRBV29-1, the J call TRBJ1-2; weak D call: TRBD1 (5 bases). This CDR3 comprises 11 residues. V was pared by 3 bases and J by 8 bases, with 10 bases between. Germline loops: CDR1 SQVTM, CDR2 ANQGSEA. CDR3 residues: CSVEGVEGYTF. CDR3 nucleotide sequence: TGCAGCGTTGAGGGGGTAGAGGGCTACACCTTC.

This chain connects TRBV5-4 to TRBJ2-3, with 12 bases lining up with TRBD2. The length of the CDR3 is 18 residues. The V gene end was trimmed by 5 bases and the J gene end by 2 bases; junction bases not matched to a gene: 12. Germline loops: CDR1 SGHNT, CDR2 YYREEE (reference sequence). This CDR3 is CASRQRGLAGRNTDTQYF. In DNA form, the CDR3 reads TGTGCCAGCAGACAGCGCGGACTAGCGGGGAGAAACACAGATACGCAGTATTTT.

This clone was picked up one time. The CDR3 coding sequence is TGTGCCAGCAGCGTAGAGTATGGACTAGTCGACCAAGAGACCCAGTACTTC. Translation: CASSVEYGLVDQETQYF. This rearrangement joins TRBV9 to TRBJ2-5, with 7 positions matching TRBD2. CDR1 SGDLS and CDR2 YYNGEE come from the germline V gene. The CDR3 totals 17 residues. J was trimmed by 0 bases and V by 0 bases; bases with no gene match: 8.

J is TRBJ2-5 and V is TRBV12-5; D might be TRBD2 (6 bases). Germline values: CDR1 LGHNT, CDR2 FRNRAP. Trimming cost V 6 bases and J 4 bases, with 21 bases left between them. There are 16 residues in the CDR3. The CDR3 loop reads CASGPRLVGGRETQYF. The DNA for the CDR3 is TGTGCTAGTGGGCCACGTTTGGTTGGGGGGAGAGAGACCCAGTACTTC.

The CDR3 is CASSFRDTEAFF. CDR3 sequence (DNA): TGTGCCAGCAGTTTCAGGGATACTGAAGCTTTCTTT. The chain employs TRBV6-1 and TRBJ1-1, with D maybe TRBD1 (5 bases). Germline V gene data show CDR1 as MNHNS and CDR2 as SASEGT. This CDR3 comprises 12 residues. The V end lost 5 bases, the J end lost 5 bases, and 9 bases lay between the germline ends.

The chain recombines TRBV27 with TRBJ1-1; the D is unclear. Germline V gene sequence: CDR1 MNHEY, CDR2 SMNVEV (reference sequence). The CDR3 is 12 amino acids. With 8 bases removed from V and 6 bases from J, the gap between germline ends came to 13 bases. The CDR3 DNA reads TGTGCCAGCGGGGAGGGATATTCTGAAGCTTTCTTT. Translating gives CASGEGYSEAFF.

Here the CDR3 reads CASSPGQGLNTEAFF. Here the CDR3 DNA reads TGCGCCAGCAGCCCGGGACAGGGCTTAAACACTGAAGCTTTCTTT. The rearrangement joins TRBV5-1 to TRBJ1-1, with 9 bases fitting TRBD1. This CDR3 comprises 15 residues. V was pared by 4 bases and J by 2 bases, with 6 bases of the junction left unmatched. Germline V gene data show CDR1 as SGHRS and CDR2 as YFSETQ.

The chain couples TRBV6-1 to TRBJ2-1; TRBD2 might be the D (6 bases). Between the trimmed V and J ends, which lost 3 bases and 7 bases, there was a span of 28 bases. CDR1 and CDR2 (germline): MNHNS, SASEGT. This CDR3 has 19 amino acids. The CDR3 nucleotides are TGTGCCAGCAGTGAGGGACTCCTAACCCTCAACGCACGCGTTAATGAGCAGTTCTTC. Its protein is CASSEGLLTLNARVNEQFF.

The chain has TRBV5-1 and TRBJ2-3; 8 bases fit TRBD2. CDR1 and CDR2 (germline): SGHRS, YFSETQ. V trimming: 3 bases; J trimming: 1 base; junction bases outside the gene matches: 7. The CDR3 sequence is 16 residues long. The CDR3, as DNA: TGCGCCAGCAGCTCGGGACTAGTGAGGGGCACAGATACGCAGTATTTT. This gives the protein CASSSGLVRGTDTQYF.

This clone appeared once. For the CDR3, the DNA is TGTGCCAGCAGCTTTGACTCCGGGACAGGGGGGGTCTACGAGCAGTACTTC. This codes for CASSFDSGTGGVYEQYF. The gene calls are TRBV7-8 and TRBJ2-7; 11 positions match TRBD1. This CDR3 is 17 amino acids long. Germline CDR1 is SGHVS and CDR2 is FQNEAQ. The J segment lost 3 bases and the V segment lost 3 bases, leaving 10 bases of the junction unmatched.

A single count supports this clone. V and J are TRBV7-9 and TRBJ2-3, with TRBD2 matching over 8 bases. CDR1 and CDR2 from the germline V gene are SEHNR and FQNEAQ (reference sequence). This CDR3 comprises 17 residues. Trimming at V came to 2 bases and at J to 6 bases, leaving 13 bases not matched to a gene. CDR3 in amino acids: CASSLRSSRGGSDTQYF. The DNA of the CDR3 is TGTGCCAGCAGCTTACGGAGTAGTCGGGGGGGCTCCGATACGCAGTATTTT.

The chain employs TRBV28 and TRBJ1-1; D is undetermined. The CDR3 length is 18 residues. V dropped 0 bases and J dropped 1 base, with 18 bases sitting between them. Germline V gene lookup returns CDR1 MDHEN and CDR2 SYDVKM. The CDR3 spells CASSLWSLAGIPNTEAFF. The CDR3 bases are TGTGCCAGCAGTTTATGGTCCCTGGCTGGGATTCCGAACACTGAAGCTTTCTTT.

This chain connects TRBV6-5 to TRBJ1-6, with D possibly being TRBD1 (6 bases). The length of the CDR3 is 13 residues. The V end lost 9 bases, the J end lost 5 bases, and 11 bases lay between the germline ends. Germline V gives CDR1 MNHEY, CDR2 SVGAGI. CDR3 DNA: TGTGCCAGTTCCGGACAGAATAATTCACCCCTCCACTTT. Residues: CASSGQNNSPLHF.

V gene TRBV19 combines with J gene TRBJ1-5; TRBD1 matches at 10 bases. CDR1 and CDR2 from the germline V gene are LNHDA and SQIVND (reference sequence). V lost 4 bases, J lost 4 bases, and 7 bases stayed unmatched. This CDR3 contains 16 residues. CDR3 region: CASSTLDRGRNQPQHF. The CDR3 DNA is TGTGCCAGTAGTACGTTAGACAGGGGGCGAAATCAGCCCCAGCATTTT. Drawing the rest from reference TRBV19 and TRBJ1-5, the complete variable domain is DGGITQSPKYLFRKEGQNVTLSCEQNLNHDAMYWYRQDPGQGLRLIYYSQIVNDFQKGDIAEGYSVSREKKESFPLTVTSAQKNPTAFYLCASSTLDRGRNQPQHFGDGTRLSIL.

This chain uses TRBV30 with TRBJ1-3; no definite D call. This CDR3 spans 15 amino acids. The V end lost 1 base, the J end lost 0 bases, and 10 bases lay between the germline ends. Germline CDR1 GTSNPN, CDR2 SVGIG (reference sequence). The CDR3 DNA follows: TGTGCCTGGAGTGCGACAAGAGTCTCTGGAAACACCATATATTTT. Encoded protein: CAWSATRVSGNTIYF. Filled out from reference TRBV30 and TRBJ1-3, the complete variable domain reads SQTIHQWPATLVQPVGSPLSLECTVEGTSNPNLYWYRQAAGRGLQLLFYSVGIGQISSEVPQNLSASRPQDRQFILSSKKLLLSDSGFYLCAWSATRVSGNTIYFGEGSWLTVV.

The genes are TRBV10-1 and TRBJ2-1; 9 bases line up with TRBD2. With 6 bases clipped from V and 1 base from J, the junction kept 13 bases outside the gene matches. The CDR3 runs to 18 residues. CDR1 and CDR2 (germline): WNHNN, SYGVQD (reference sequence). Written as DNA, the CDR3 is TGCGCCAGCAGCCGCCTCATGGCGGGGGGGCCTTCCTACAATGAGCAGTTCTTC. This codes for CASSRLMAGGPSYNEQFF.

The chain couples TRBV9 to TRBJ1-2; the D is unclear. In germline, CDR1 is SGDLS, CDR2 YYNGEE. With 3 bases removed from V and 0 bases from J, the gap between germline ends came to 15 bases. The CDR3 covers 16 residues. This CDR3 reads CASSGGVSLANYGYTF. The CDR3 region has the DNA TGTGCCAGCAGCGGGGGAGTGTCCTTAGCTAACTATGGCTACACCTTC. The entire variable domain, with the rest obtained from reference TRBV9 and TRBJ1-2, is as follows: DSGVTQTPKHLITATGQRVTLRCSPRSGDLSVYWYQQSLDQGLQFLIQYYNGEERAKGNILERFSAQQFPDLHSELNLSSLELGDSALYFCASSGGVSLANYGYTFGSGTRLTVV.

The count of this clone is one. The chain couples TRBV6-5 to TRBJ1-1; a possible D gene is TRBD1 (6 bases). This CDR3 contains 15 residues. The germline CDR1 and CDR2 sequences are MNHEY and SVGAGI. V dropped 5 bases and J dropped 4 bases, with 17 bases sitting between them. CDR3 amino acids: CASSNQGLRGTEAFF. Written as DNA, the CDR3 is TGTGCCAGCAGTAACCAGGGGCTGAGGGGCACTGAAGCTTTCTTT.

The chain has TRBV9 and TRBJ2-7; 7 bases agree with TRBD1. Looked up from germline, CDR1 is SGDLS and CDR2 is YYNGEE. The CDR3 is made up of 13 amino acids. J was trimmed by 6 bases and V by 0 bases; bases with no gene match: 3. CDR3 sequence (DNA): TGTGCCAGCAGCGTAGGACCAGGGGGCGAGCAGTACTTC. This sequence encodes CASSVGPGGEQYF.